This T cell receptor (beta chain) was obtained from a study of memory CD4+ T cells and cytomegalovirus serostatus. Study details: Healthy Belgian adult donors included nine or ten CMV-positive and fewer than 25 CMV-negative people.

Sequencing used immunoSEQ multiplex PCR; TCRdb keeps in-frame clones, though not all of them. Seen here are 50,000 or so clones, 60% to 85% observed once, and the top ten hold approximately 1.4%. Single viable CD3+CD4+CD8-CD45RO+ cells were sorted as the memory CD4+ T cells. The CDR3 is 15 amino acids. V shed 5 bases, J shed 5 bases, and the junction held 4 bases outside the gene matches. Germline CDR1 is SEHNR and CDR2 is FQNEAQ (reference sequence). The chain links TRBV7-9 to TRBJ1-4, with 11 bases that match TRBD1. This clonotype originated in an adult in good health and CMV-seropositive. Material: memory CD4+ T cells from blood. The CDR3 reads CASSPDRGRNEKLFF. The CDR3 DNA follows: TGTGCCAGCAGCCCGGACAGGGGGCGCAATGAAAAACTGTTTTTT.